A single sample gave rise to the 20 T cell receptor beta chains below, sequenced in a study of T cell responses to AZD1222 COVID-19 vaccine. The assay was immunoSEQ multiplex PCR, and TCRdb's table has in-frame clones only and misses some. The table includes 150,000 to 160,000 clones, 85% to 90% detected once. The starting material was peripheral blood, obtained on day 0 of MenACWY control vaccination. These receptors all stem from an adult in good health.

V is TRBV6-2 or TRBV6-3 and J is TRBJ1-1, with 9 bases that match TRBD1. The CDR3 is 12 amino acids. V trimming: 2 bases; J trimming: 10 bases; junction bases outside the gene matches: 2. Germline V CDR1 and CDR2: MNHEY, SVGEGT. CDR3 sequence reads: CASSYKGQGAFF. The CDR3 DNA is TGTGCCAGCAGTTACAAGGGACAGGGAGCTTTCTTT.

The chain links TRBV5-1 to TRBJ2-7; no clear D gene. Trimming cost V 2 bases and J 1 base, with 13 bases left between them. CDR1 is SGHRS, CDR2 YFSETQ, per germline. This CDR3 is built from 15 residues. Here the CDR3 reads CASSLGGADSYEQYV. In DNA form, the CDR3 reads TGCGCCAGCAGCTTAGGTGGCGCCGATTCCTACGAGCAGTACGTC.

The chain joins TRBV18 to TRBJ1-4; tentatively, D is TRBD1 (5 bases). Germline assignment: CDR1 KGHSH and CDR2 LQKENI. CDR3 length: 15 amino acids. Trimming cost V 3 bases and J 8 bases, with 16 bases left between them. CDR3 residues: CASSPERQGYEKLFF. CDR3 nucleotides: TGTGCCAGCTCACCCGAGAGGCAGGGATACGAAAAACTGTTTTTT.

This clone occurred a few times. The chain combines TRBV7-9 with TRBJ2-1; D is undetermined. This CDR3 has 12 amino acids. Deletions cut 2 bases from V and 9 bases from J, with 8 bases between. Germline V gene data show CDR1 as SEHNR and CDR2 as FQNEAQ (reference sequence). The CDR3 DNA is TGTGCCAGCAGCTTATCTATCGGTGAGCAGTTCTTC. This gives the protein CASSLSIGEQFF.

This clone has only a few counts. This rearrangement joins TRBV30 to TRBJ1-5; 7 nucleotides align to TRBD1. Germline V gives CDR1 GTSNPN, CDR2 SVGIG (reference sequence). The CDR3 is made up of 16 amino acids. With 4 bases clipped from V and 6 bases from J, the junction kept 15 bases outside the gene matches. In nucleotides, the CDR3 is TGTGCCTGGATCATTCCAGGCCAGGGGGTGAGTCAGCCCCAGCATTTT. Translation: CAWIIPGQGVSQPQHF.

The chain carries TRBV9 and TRBJ1-6, with no clear D. The CDR3 totals 13 residues. V lost 4 bases to trimming and J lost 8 bases, with 10 bases between them. Germline values: CDR1 SGDLS, CDR2 YYNGEE. This CDR3 reads CASSTRLDSPLHF. The CDR3 nucleotides are TGTGCCAGCAGCACCCGACTCGATTCACCCCTCCACTTT.

The rearrangement links TRBV7-2 to TRBJ1-2; D gene uncertain. CDR1 is SGHTA and CDR2 is FQGNSA in the germline V gene. The V and J ends lost 5 bases and 0 bases respectively, with 10 bases between them. The CDR3 is 14 residues long. CDR3 sequence (DNA): TGTGCCAGCAGCCCCGCTCGAGCTAACTATGGCTACACCTTC. Its translation: CASSPARANYGYTF.

A word on this clone: The same CDR3 arises from other DNA sequences in this sample as well. The CDR3 is CASSLADTQYF. DNA of the CDR3: TGCGCCAGCAGCTTGGCAGATACGCAGTATTTT. The V call is TRBV5-1, the J call TRBJ2-3; no reliable D call. The germline V gene has CDR1 SGHRS and CDR2 YFSETQ. This CDR3 comprises 11 residues. With 0 bases removed from V and 4 bases from J, the gap between germline ends came to 0 bases. Drawing the rest from reference TRBV5-1 and TRBJ2-3, the complete variable domain is KAGVTQTPRYLIKTRGQQVTLSCSPISGHRSVSWYQQTPGQGLQFLFEYFSETQRNKGNFPGRFSGRQFSNSRSEMNVSTLELGDSALYLCASSLADTQYFGPGTRLTVL.

This clone was recorded once. The chain employs TRBV18 and TRBJ1-1; D is ambiguous. Germline lookup yields CDR1 KGHSH and CDR2 LQKENI. The CDR3 spans 13 residues. Trimming left V 4 bases short and J 3 bases short, with 9 bases between. The CDR3 DNA follows: TGTGCCAGCTCACGAATTATGGACACTGAAGCTTTCTTT. Residues: CASSRIMDTEAFF.

V and J are TRBV7-2 and TRBJ1-2, with D maybe TRBD1 (5 bases). CDR3 length equals 14 residues. V lost 5 bases and J lost 3, with 13 bases in between. Germline V lookup: CDR1 SGHTA, CDR2 FQGNSA. CDR3: CASSPQGVDYGYTF. CDR3 nucleotides: TGTGCCAGCAGCCCCCAAGGGGTTGACTATGGCTACACCTTC.

The J gene is TRBJ2-1, the V gene TRBV4-2; perhaps TRBD1 as D (5 bases). The CDR3 consists of 20 residues. Trimming removed 0 bases from V and 8 bases from J, with 29 bases in between. Per the germline V gene, CDR1 is LGHNA and CDR2 is YNFKEQ. The CDR3 loop is CASSQDVGSTRDRVLDEQFF. The CDR3 DNA reads as TGTGCCAGCAGCCAAGACGTTGGCAGTACCAGGGATCGGGTTTTGGATGAGCAGTTCTTC.

The chain recombines TRBV10-3 with TRBJ2-2, with 9 bases that match TRBD1. Germline CDR1 is ENHRY and CDR2 is SYGVKD. With V trimmed by 10 bases and J by 6 bases, 6 bases remained unmatched. There are 13 residues in the CDR3. The CDR3 sequence is CANRQGVAGELFF. DNA for the CDR3: TGTGCCAATCGACAGGGGGTAGCCGGGGAGCTGTTTTTT.

The rearrangement links TRBV28 to TRBJ1-5; D remains ambiguous. Germline-derived CDR1 and CDR2 are MDHEN and SYDVKM. The V and J ends lost 3 bases and 0 bases respectively, with 3 bases between them. The CDR3 totals 13 residues. This chain's CDR3 is CASSFNSNQPQHF. CDR3 DNA: TGTGCCAGCAGTTTTAATAGCAATCAGCCCCAGCATTTT.

The chain is built from TRBV7-6 and TRBJ2-3; a possible D gene is TRBD2 (6 bases). CDR3 length: 16 residues. Trimming left V 2 bases short and J 1 base short, with 13 bases between. Germline V gene data show CDR1 as SGHVS and CDR2 as FNYEAQ. CDR3 in amino acids: CASSLRRGIGTDTQYF. Written as DNA, the CDR3 is TGTGCCAGCAGCTTAAGGCGGGGAATCGGCACAGATACGCAGTATTTT.

This chain uses TRBV15 with TRBJ2-2, with TRBD1 matching over 11 bases. This CDR3 is built from 16 residues. Germline V CDR1 and CDR2: LNHNV, YYDKDF (reference sequence). Unmatched junction bases numbered 5, after V lost 5 bases and J lost 3 bases. The DNA of the CDR3 is TGTGCCACCAGCCTCGGACAGGGGGCGTACACCGGGGAGCTGTTTTTT. As protein: CATSLGQGAYTGELFF.

The chain uses TRBV3-1 (or the pseudogene TRBV3-2) and TRBJ2-2; D gene uncertain. Looked up from germline, CDR1 is LGHDT and CDR2 is YNNKEL (reference sequence). This CDR3 is 15 amino acids long. The V end lost 0 bases, the J end lost 7 bases, and 12 bases lay between the germline ends. CDR3 coding DNA: TGTGCCAGCAGCCAAGATGTACTAAAGGGCGGGGAGCTGTTTTTT. Translated, it gives CASSQDVLKGGELFF.

V is TRBV29-1 and J is TRBJ2-1, with D unclear. The V gene's germline CDR1 is SQVTM and CDR2 ANQGSEA. Deletions cut 1 base from V and 2 bases from J, with 9 bases between. The CDR3 covers 14 residues. The CDR3 bases are TGCAGCGTTGAAGGGGTCAATGCCTACAATGAGCAGTTCTTC. This encodes CSVEGVNAYNEQFF.

V is TRBV27 and J is TRBJ1-5; D may be TRBD1 (6 bases). The V end lost 6 bases, the J end lost 3 bases, and 18 bases lay between the germline ends. The CDR3 length is 16 residues. Germline assignment: CDR1 MNHEY and CDR2 SMNVEV (reference sequence). CDR3 loop: CASRAWGLGANQPQHF. In DNA, the CDR3 is TGTGCCAGCAGGGCATGGGGGTTGGGGGCCAATCAGCCCCAGCATTTT.

This clone turned up a few times. V is TRBV29-1 and J is TRBJ1-2; D possibly corresponds to TRBD1 (6 bases). Germline V gene lookup returns CDR1 SQVTM and CDR2 ANQGSEA. The CDR3 loop spans 15 amino acids. V dropped 6 bases and J dropped 6 bases, with 23 bases sitting between them. The CDR3 here is CSVRLQGSKGDGYTF. The CDR3, as DNA: TGCAGCGTCCGCTTACAGGGTTCTAAGGGGGATGGCTACACCTTC.

The chain uses TRBV6-6 and TRBJ1-2; D is ambiguous. The CDR3 is 11 amino acids. The V gene's germline CDR1 is MNHNY and CDR2 SVGAGI (reference sequence). The ends were cut back, 6 bases at V and 1 base at J, with 3 bases in the middle. The CDR3 sequence is CASRDNYGYTF. The CDR3 region has the DNA TGTGCCAGCAGGGATAACTATGGCTACACCTTC.